The next 32 T cell receptor beta chains were all read from a single sample in a study of T cell responses to AZD1222 COVID-19 vaccine. Produced via immunoSEQ multiplex PCR; TCRdb's table is partial and in-frame only. Among under 95,000 clones listed, around 90% were seen once. Material: peripheral blood, obtained on day 0 of AZD1222 vaccination. The receptors stem from an adult in good health.

This clone was found once. The chain combines TRBV5-4 with TRBJ1-1; 10 nucleotides match TRBD1. The CDR3 loop spans 15 amino acids. In germline, CDR1 is SGHNT, CDR2 YYREEE (reference sequence). With 0 bases clipped from V and 5 bases from J, the junction kept 4 bases outside the gene matches. CDR3 protein: CASSLGQGARTEAFF. For the CDR3, the DNA is TGTGCCAGCAGCTTGGGACAGGGGGCAAGGACTGAAGCTTTCTTT.

This clone was detected once. V gene TRBV5-4 combines with J gene TRBJ2-7; 12 positions agree with TRBD2. The V gene's germline CDR1 is SGHNT and CDR2 YYREEE (reference sequence). Trimming cost V 4 bases and J 5 bases; bases outside gene matches: 7. The CDR3 sequence is 15 residues long. This chain's CDR3 is CASSRGLAGSNEQYF. The CDR3 bases are TGTGCCAGCAGCCGTGGACTAGCGGGATCGAACGAGCAGTACTTC. The whole variable domain, filled in from reference TRBV5-4 and TRBJ2-7, reads ETGVTQSPTHLIKTRGQQVTLRCSSQSGHNTVSWYQQALGQGPQFIFQYYREEENGRGNFPPRFSGLQFPNYSSELNVNALELDDSALYLCASSRGLAGSNEQYFGPGTRLTVT.

The rearrangement joins TRBV7-9 to TRBJ2-2; TRBD1 aligns across 10 bases. Trimming at V came to 5 bases and at J to 1 base, leaving 7 bases not matched to a gene. The CDR3 consists of 17 residues. Germline V CDR1 and CDR2: SEHNR, FQNEAQ (reference sequence). As DNA, the CDR3 is TGTGCCAGCAGCACCAACCGGGACAGGGGGAACACCGGGGAGCTGTTTTTT. Translated, it gives CASSTNRDRGNTGELFF. The full variable domain, with the rest looked up from reference TRBV7-9 and TRBJ2-2, is DTGVSQNPRHKITKRGQNVTFRCDPISEHNRLYWYRQTLGQGPEFLTYFQNEAQLEKSRLLSDRFSAERPKGSFSTLEIQRTEQGDSAMYLCASSTNRDRGNTGELFFGEGSRLTVL.

V usage is TRBV29-1 and J usage is TRBJ1-2, with TRBD1 matching 9 bases. Germline CDR1 and CDR2: SQVTM and ANQGSEA. The CDR3 totals 14 residues. V was clipped by 6 bases and J by 4 bases; unmatched bases: 9. DNA of the CDR3: TGCAGCGTAGATGAGACAGGGGGTGGCTATGGCTACACCTTC. Its translation: CSVDETGGGYGYTF. The full variable domain, completed using reference TRBV29-1 and TRBJ1-2, is SAVISQKPSRDICQRGTSLTIQCQVDSQVTMMFWYRQQPGQSLTLIATANQGSEATYESGFVIDKFPISRPNLTFSTLTVSNMSPEDSSIYLCSVDETGGGYGYTFGSGTRLTVV.

This chain uses TRBV21-1 with TRBJ2-7; the D segment call TRBD2 is taken from the table without a DNA check. TRBV21-1 is assigned pseudogene status. The CDR3 totals 16 residues. CDR3 in amino acids: CASSKEGGLLSYEQYF. The CDR3 DNA reads as TGTGCCAGCAGCAAAGAGGGCGGGTTACTCTCCTACGAGCAGTACTTC.

The rearrangement links TRBV19 to TRBJ2-3, with 10 bases that match TRBD1. The germline V gene has CDR1 LNHDA and CDR2 SQIVND (reference sequence). The CDR3 has 16 residues. Unmatched junction bases numbered 7, after V lost 4 bases and J lost 3 bases. The CDR3 nucleotides are TGTGCCAGTAGTACTGTACCGGGACAGGGGACAGATACGCAGTATTTT. It specifies CASSTVPGQGTDTQYF. The complete variable domain, with remaining parts taken from reference TRBV19 and TRBJ2-3, reads DGGITQSPKYLFRKEGQNVTLSCEQNLNHDAMYWYRQDPGQGLRLIYYSQIVNDFQKGDIAEGYSVSREKKESFPLTVTSAQKNPTAFYLCASSTVPGQGTDTQYFGPGTRLTVL.

This chain links TRBV7-3 with TRBJ2-6; D is perhaps TRBD1 (6 bases). CDR1 and CDR2 from the germline V gene are SGHTA and FQGTGA. The CDR3 consists of 18 residues. V was cut by 2 bases and J by 0 bases, with 14 bases left in between. The CDR3 sequence is CASSLGQSYRSGANVLTF. CDR3 in DNA: TGTGCCAGCAGCTTAGGACAGTCCTACCGCTCTGGGGCCAACGTCCTGACTTTC.

This clone was observed once. The rearrangement links TRBV4-2 to TRBJ1-2, with 8 bases fitting TRBD1. V trimming: 1 base; J trimming: 5 bases; junction bases outside the gene matches: 6. CDR3 length: 15 amino acids. The germline CDR1 and CDR2 sequences are LGHNA and YNFKEQ. DNA for the CDR3: TGTGCCAGCAGCCAAGGGCAGGGGGCTGGGTATGGCTACACCTTC. As protein: CASSQGQGAGYGYTF.

This clone was counted once. The CDR3, as DNA: TGTGCCAGCAGTGAAGCCCAGGGCTCCTACAATGAGCAGTTCTTC. Amino acid sequence: CASSEAQGSYNEQFF. The chain employs TRBV6-1 and TRBJ2-1; D might be TRBD1 (5 bases). The CDR3 consists of 15 residues. Trimming pared 0 bases from V and 0 bases from J, leaving 6 bases between. Germline V gene lookup returns CDR1 MNHNS and CDR2 SASEGT.

The rearrangement joins TRBV4-3 to TRBJ1-2; 8 bases are a match to TRBD1. In germline, CDR1 is LGHNA, CDR2 YSLEER. The CDR3 is 17 residues long. With 2 bases clipped from V and 8 bases from J, the junction kept 16 bases outside the gene matches. CDR3 bases: TGCGCCAGCAGCCAACGTAACGGGGGGGCAGGGGGCTTGGGCTACACCTTC. Its translation: CASSQRNGGAGGLGYTF.

The chain links TRBV18 to TRBJ2-7; 7 nucleotides line up with TRBD1. In germline, CDR1 is KGHSH, CDR2 LQKENI. The J segment lost 5 bases and the V segment lost 4 bases, leaving 8 bases of the junction unmatched. CDR3 length: 14 amino acids. CDR3 in amino acids: CASSLNDRANEQYF. In DNA form, the CDR3 reads TGTGCCAGCTCACTAAATGACAGGGCCAACGAGCAGTACTTC.

This chain uses TRBV24-1 with TRBJ2-7; D is perhaps TRBD1 or TRBD2 (5 bases each). CDR3 size: 18 residues. Germline values: CDR1 KGHDR, CDR2 SFDVKD. Trimming shortened V by 3 bases and J by 4 bases, and 24 bases separated the two germline ends. This chain's CDR3 is CATSDPVPQGRLAYEQYF. CDR3 nucleotides: TGTGCCACCAGTGATCCCGTCCCGCAGGGACGATTGGCTTACGAGCAGTACTTC.

The table lists this clone with a few counts. The chain recombines TRBV12-3 or TRBV12-4 with TRBJ1-2; D not certain. V lost 5 bases and J lost 7, with 14 bases in between. The CDR3 length is 13 residues. The CDR3 bases are TGTGCCAGCAGTGTTGCATCCTTGGCTGGCTACACCTTC. Translation gives CASSVASLAGYTF.

This rearrangement joins TRBV5-1 to TRBJ2-5; the D is unclear. With 4 bases removed from V and 1 base from J, the gap between germline ends came to 11 bases. Germline V gene lookup returns CDR1 SGHRS and CDR2 YFSETQ. This CDR3 region has 14 residues. DNA for the CDR3: TGCGCCAGCAGCGAGATGGGGTCCCAAGAGACCCAGTACTTC. Translation: CASSEMGSQETQYF.

The chain carries TRBV29-1 and TRBJ1-2; D gene ambiguous. The CDR3 contains 10 residues. V lost 3 bases and J 3 bases, leaving 2 bases between the germline ends. Germline V gene lookup returns CDR1 SQVTM and CDR2 ANQGSEA. The CDR3 here is CSVEDYGYTF. CDR3 in DNA: TGCAGCGTTGAGGACTATGGCTACACCTTC.

The V and J genes are TRBV6-5 and TRBJ2-7, with TRBD1 as a possible D gene (7 bases). The CDR3 has 13 residues. Germline CDR1 and CDR2: MNHEY and SVGAGI. V shed 4 bases and J shed 6 bases, with 13 bases lying between them. The CDR3 nucleotides read TGTGCCAGCAGTTTCAGGGGGGAGCTCGAGCAGTACTTC. Encoded protein: CASSFRGELEQYF.

The chain employs TRBV5-1 and TRBJ2-3; 10 bases align to TRBD2. Germline CDR1 is SGHRS and CDR2 is YFSETQ. V lost 5 bases and J lost 5; bases outside the gene matches: 2. The CDR3 runs to 13 residues. CDR3 residues: CASRAGGIDTQYF. The CDR3 DNA reads TGCGCCAGCAGAGCGGGAGGGATAGATACGCAGTATTTT.

In its sample, this clone was seen once. The chain couples TRBV7-3 to TRBJ1-1; D perhaps matches TRBD1 (5 bases). The germline V and J ends were trimmed by 0 bases and 1 base, with 12 bases remaining between them. Germline lookup yields CDR1 SGHTA and CDR2 FQGTGA. CDR3 length: 16 amino acids. CDR3 amino acids: CASSLTADRKNTEAFF. In nucleotides, the CDR3 is TGTGCCAGCAGCTTAACGGCCGACAGAAAGAACACTGAAGCTTTCTTT.

V gene TRBV11-2 combines with J gene TRBJ2-1, with TRBD1 matching over 7 bases. The V gene's germline CDR1 is SGHAT and CDR2 FQNNGV. The CDR3 sequence is 14 residues long. The V segment lost 3 bases and the J segment 2 bases; nucleotides outside the gene matches: 1. Written as DNA, the CDR3 is TGTGCCAGCAGCTTCGACAGGGCCTACAATGAGCAGTTCTTC. Translated, it gives CASSFDRAYNEQFF.

This clone appeared once. The chain is built from TRBV12-3 or TRBV12-4 and TRBJ2-1, with 8 bases identical to TRBD1. The CDR3 has 13 amino acids. V was pared by 1 base and J by 12 bases, with 5 bases of the junction left unmatched. The CDR3 here is CASSLGTGSGQFF. CDR3 DNA: TGTGCCAGCAGTTTAGGGACAGGGAGTGGGCAGTTCTTC.

This clone was seen a single time. The chain recombines TRBV6-1 with TRBJ2-4, with a tentative D call TRBD1 (5 bases). Germline lookup yields CDR1 MNHNS and CDR2 SASEGT. V lost 3 bases, J lost 0 bases, and 9 bases lay in between. The CDR3 has 15 amino acids. The CDR3, as DNA: TGTGCCAGCAGTGAGTCAGGGTCAGCCAAAAACATTCAGTACTTC. This encodes CASSESGSAKNIQYF.

The chain joins TRBV13 to TRBJ1-2, with 7 bases fitting TRBD1. Germline-derived CDR1 and CDR2 are PRHDT and FYEKMQ (reference sequence). This CDR3 has 14 amino acids. Trimming took 6 bases from V and 0 from J; bases not matched to a gene: 4. CDR3 nucleotides: TGTGCCAGCAGAAACAGGGGCTCTAACTATGGCTACACCTTC. Translating it yields CASRNRGSNYGYTF.

The chain has TRBV2 and TRBJ1-5; D not resolved. The germline V gene encodes CDR1 SNHLY and CDR2 FYNNEI. Deletions cut 7 bases from V and 0 bases from J, with 13 bases between. The CDR3 has 15 amino acids. The CDR3 here is CASNRLGDSNQPQHF. In DNA form, the CDR3 reads TGTGCCAGCAACCGACTCGGGGATAGCAATCAGCCCCAGCATTTT.

The V call is TRBV7-2, the J call TRBJ2-3; D is unclear. The CDR3 consists of 14 residues. Trimming took off 3 bases at V and 2 bases at J, with 9 bases between the two ends. The V gene's germline CDR1 is SGHTA and CDR2 FQGNSA. CDR3 nucleotides: TGTGCCAGCAGCTTCGTCACAAACACAGATACGCAGTATTTT. As protein: CASSFVTNTDTQYF.

The chain employs TRBV3-1 (or the pseudogene TRBV3-2) and TRBJ2-7; a possible D gene is TRBD2 (6 bases). Germline CDR1 and CDR2: LGHDT and YNNKEL (reference sequence). This CDR3 has 13 amino acids. The germline V and J ends were trimmed by 0 bases and 7 bases, with 10 bases remaining between them. The CDR3 DNA reads as TGTGCCAGCAGCCAAGATAGGAGCGGGGAGCAGTACTTC. Amino acids: CASSQDRSGEQYF.

The chain uses TRBV20-1 and TRBJ1-2; D is undetermined. The V end was cut by 6 bases, the J end by 5 bases, with 10 bases between. Per the germline V gene, CDR1 is DFQATT and CDR2 is SNEGSKA (reference sequence). The CDR3 sequence is 11 residues long. The CDR3: CSAGSAYGYTF. The CDR3 DNA reads TGCAGTGCGGGATCCGCGTATGGCTACACCTTC.

This clone has just a few counts. The chain employs TRBV11-2 and TRBJ2-2; 11 positions agree with TRBD2. This CDR3 contains 17 residues. The germline V gene encodes CDR1 SGHAT and CDR2 FQNNGV. J gave up 6 bases and V 1 base, and 7 bases lay outside the gene matches. The DNA of the CDR3 is TGTGCCAGCAGCTTAGGGTTAGCGGGAGGGCGACCCGGGGAGCTGTTTTTT. Its translation: CASSLGLAGGRPGELFF. The full variable domain, its missing parts supplied by reference TRBV11-2 and TRBJ2-2, is EAGVAQSPRYKIIEKRQSVAFWCNPISGHATLYWYQQILGQGPKLLIQFQNNGVVDDSQLPKDRFSAERLKGVDSTLKIQPAKLEDSAVYLCASSLGLAGGRPGELFFGEGSRLTVL.

J is TRBJ2-6 and V is TRBV12-5; D is uncertain. V dropped 6 bases and J dropped 1 base, with 22 bases sitting between them. Germline assignment: CDR1 LGHNT and CDR2 FRNRAP. The CDR3 is 19 amino acids. This chain's CDR3 is CASGSAPPFQASGANVLTF. CDR3 nucleotides: TGTGCTAGTGGATCCGCACCCCCCTTCCAGGCGTCTGGGGCCAACGTCCTGACTTTC.

The chain recombines TRBV9 with TRBJ1-3, with a possible D match to TRBD1 (5 bases). CDR3 length: 15 amino acids. Germline loops: CDR1 SGDLS, CDR2 YYNGEE. Trimming took off 4 bases at V and 1 base at J, with 12 bases between the two ends. In DNA form, the CDR3 reads TGTGCCAGCAGCCCCCTGGGGGGTTCTGGAAACACCATATATTTT. It yields the protein CASSPLGGSGNTIYF.

The rearrangement links TRBV5-3 to TRBJ2-7, with D perhaps TRBD1 or TRBD2 (5 bases each). TRBV5-3 is reported as an ORF; its role is uncertain. The CDR3 covers 18 residues. With 0 bases removed from V and 4 bases from J, the gap between germline ends came to 23 bases. The CDR3: CARSLEGDGKLNTYEQYF. The CDR3, as DNA: TGTGCCAGAAGCTTGGAAGGGGACGGCAAGCTAAACACTTACGAGCAGTACTTC.

CDR3 DNA sequence: TGTGCCAGCTCAGCAGCAACCTCTGGAAACACCATATATTTT. It codes for CASSAATSGNTIYF. This chain links TRBV18 with TRBJ1-3, with unresolved D. Germline CDR1 and CDR2: KGHSH and LQKENI. V lost 5 bases and J lost 0, with 8 bases in between. The CDR3 consists of 14 residues.

The gene calls are TRBV6-2 or TRBV6-3 and TRBJ1-1, with D possibly TRBD1 on 5 matching bases. The germline gives CDR1 MNHEY, CDR2 SVGEGT. The CDR3 sequence is 13 residues long. The ends were cut back, 4 bases at V and 5 bases at J, with 11 bases in the middle. The DNA for the CDR3 is TGTGCCAGCAGTTCTTCAGGGTTTACTGAAGCTTTCTTT. It specifies CASSSSGFTEAFF.